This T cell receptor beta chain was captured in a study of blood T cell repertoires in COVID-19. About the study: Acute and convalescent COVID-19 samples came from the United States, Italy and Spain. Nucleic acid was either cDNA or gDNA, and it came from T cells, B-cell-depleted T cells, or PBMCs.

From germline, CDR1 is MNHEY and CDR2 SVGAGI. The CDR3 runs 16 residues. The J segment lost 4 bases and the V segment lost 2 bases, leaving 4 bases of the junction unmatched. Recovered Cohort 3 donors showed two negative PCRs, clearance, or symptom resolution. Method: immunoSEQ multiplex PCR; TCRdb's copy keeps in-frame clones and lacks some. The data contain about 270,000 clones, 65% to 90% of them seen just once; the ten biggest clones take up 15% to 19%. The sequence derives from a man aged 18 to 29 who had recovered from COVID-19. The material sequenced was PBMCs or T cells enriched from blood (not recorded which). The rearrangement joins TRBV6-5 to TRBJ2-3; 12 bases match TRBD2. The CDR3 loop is CASSYRLAGASDTQYF. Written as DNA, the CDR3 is TGTGCCAGCAGTTACCGACTAGCGGGAGCTTCAGATACGCAGTATTTT.